The 32 T cell receptor beta chains reported below all come from one sample, sequenced in a study of T cell responses to AZD1222 COVID-19 vaccine. TCRdb keeps only in-frame clones here, not all; method: immunoSEQ multiplex PCR. The data contain some 180,000 clones, roughly 87% of them singletons. This sample comprised peripheral blood, obtained 28 days after the second AZD1222 dose. These receptors originate from an adult who received the AZD1222 COVID-19 vaccine.

V is TRBV5-6 and J is TRBJ1-5; a possible D gene is TRBD1 (5 bases). Germline CDR1 SGHDT, CDR2 YYEEEE. Between the trimmed V and J ends, which lost 0 bases and 4 bases, there was a span of 8 bases. The CDR3 loop spans 14 amino acids. CDR3 bases: TGTGCCAGCAGCTTGGTCGGGGGTAATCAGCCCCAGCATTTT. It encodes CASSLVGGNQPQHF.

The chain employs TRBV2 and TRBJ1-3; 7 nucleotides align to TRBD1. The V segment lost 5 bases and the J segment 9 bases; nucleotides outside the gene matches: 10. CDR1 and CDR2 (germline): SNHLY, FYNNEI. The length of the CDR3 is 14 residues. As DNA, the CDR3 is TGTGCCAGCAGTAACAGGGGTGGTGGAGGCACCATATATTTT. As protein: CASSNRGGGGTIYF.

The chain couples TRBV18 to TRBJ1-2, with D tentatively TRBD1 (5 bases). The germline gives CDR1 KGHSH, CDR2 LQKENI. The CDR3 spans 14 residues. The ends were cut back, 0 bases at V and 7 bases at J, with 12 bases in the middle. The CDR3 spells CASSPPDSWGGYTF. The CDR3 region has the DNA TGTGCCAGCTCACCACCAGACAGTTGGGGTGGCTACACCTTC.

V gene TRBV6-2 or TRBV6-3 combines with J gene TRBJ1-5; tentatively, D is TRBD1 (6 bases). The CDR3 runs 15 residues. CDR1 MNHEY and CDR2 SVGEGT come from the germline V gene. The V end lost 2 bases, the J end lost 4 bases, and 12 bases lay between the germline ends. The CDR3 DNA is TGTGCCAGCAGTTACAGCCCTCAGGGGAATCAGCCCCAGCATTTT. Encoded protein: CASSYSPQGNQPQHF.

This chain links TRBV12-5 with TRBJ1-5; D uncertain. The V end was cut by 7 bases, the J end by 7 bases, with 14 bases between. CDR3 length equals 13 residues. Germline V gives CDR1 LGHNT, CDR2 FRNRAP. CDR3 DNA: TGTGCTAGTGCCCGTGGCATGGGCCAGCCCCAGCATTTT. This translates into CASARGMGQPQHF.

The CDR3, as DNA: TGTGCCAGCAGCACCAGGACTAGCGGGGGGGCGTTGTCGCAGTATTTT. Translated, it gives CASSTRTSGGALSQYF. This chain uses TRBV5-6 with TRBJ2-3, with 15 nucleotides matching TRBD2. Germline-derived CDR1 and CDR2 are SGHDT and YYEEEE. Trimming at V came to 4 bases and at J to 10 bases, leaving 10 bases not matched to a gene. The CDR3 runs to 16 residues.

The chain has TRBV4-1 and TRBJ2-7; D is unclear. This CDR3 region has 17 residues. Germline values: CDR1 MGHRA, CDR2 YSYEKL. V gave up 3 bases and J gave up 2 bases, with 20 bases separating them. The CDR3 sequence is CASSHGGGYGPAYEQYF. The CDR3 region has the DNA TGCGCCAGCAGCCACGGCGGTGGTTACGGACCCGCCTACGAGCAGTACTTC.

CDR3 loop: CASSPEVVGDTQYF. DNA of the CDR3: TGTGCCAGCAGCCCGGAGGTAGTTGGAGATACGCAGTATTTT. This sequence joins TRBV4-2 and TRBJ2-3; TRBD2 might be the D (5 bases). The CDR3 consists of 14 residues. Germline CDR1 reads LGHNA; CDR2 reads YNFKEQ. The V and J ends lost 4 bases and 5 bases respectively, with 13 bases between them.

This clone was seen once. This rearrangement joins TRBV5-6 to TRBJ1-1; TRBD1 agrees at 9 bases. The V gene end was trimmed by 3 bases and the J gene end by 11 bases; junction bases not matched to a gene: 8. The CDR3 has 13 amino acids. The germline V gene encodes CDR1 SGHDT and CDR2 YYEEEE. The CDR3 nucleotides read TGTGCCAGCAGCTGGGACCGGACAGGGGCCGCTTTCTTT. Amino acids: CASSWDRTGAAFF.

This chain uses TRBV29-1 with TRBJ1-2, with D unresolved. Looked up from germline, CDR1 is SQVTM and CDR2 is ANQGSEA. V lost 8 bases, J lost 3 bases, and 13 bases lay in between. The CDR3 is 12 amino acids. The CDR3 DNA is TGCAGCCATCAAGAAGGATACTATGGCTACACCTTC. Its protein is CSHQEGYYGYTF.

V and J are TRBV11-2 and TRBJ1-6, with D unclear. Trimming pared 1 base from V and 7 bases from J, leaving 11 bases between. Germline loops: CDR1 SGHAT, CDR2 FQNNGV. The CDR3 sequence is 15 residues long. The CDR3 loop reads CASSLVIQANSPLHF. The CDR3, as DNA: TGTGCCAGCAGCTTAGTAATCCAGGCCAATTCACCCCTCCACTTT.

The V call is TRBV12-3 or TRBV12-4, the J call TRBJ1-1, with 7 bases fitting TRBD1. The length of the CDR3 is 13 residues. Losses at the gene ends were 6 bases for V and 5 bases for J; bases not matched to a gene: 6. The CDR3 loop reads CASSRKQGTEAFF. CDR3 nucleotides: TGTGCCAGCAGCCGAAAACAGGGGACTGAAGCTTTCTTT.

This chain connects TRBV5-4 to TRBJ2-5; D might be TRBD2 (6 bases). Germline values: CDR1 SGHNT, CDR2 YYREEE (reference sequence). This CDR3 contains 15 residues. Deletions cut 2 bases from V and 2 bases from J, with 13 bases between. CDR3 loop: CASSFWDSIQETQYF. The CDR3 bases are TGTGCCAGCAGCTTTTGGGACTCAATACAAGAGACCCAGTACTTC.

The chain combines TRBV9 with TRBJ2-3, with 9 positions matching TRBD1. Trimming removed 4 bases from V and 0 bases from J; junction bases left unmatched: 6. This CDR3 has 16 residues. From germline, CDR1 is SGDLS and CDR2 YYNGEE. CDR3 in amino acids: CASSPSGQGSTDTQYF. CDR3 in DNA: TGTGCCAGCAGCCCAAGTGGACAGGGGAGCACAGATACGCAGTATTTT.

The rearrangement uses TRBV7-8 and TRBJ2-5, with D uncertain. This CDR3 has 13 residues. The germline CDR1 and CDR2 sequences are SGHVS and FQNEAQ. V lost 5 bases to trimming and J lost 6 bases, with 13 bases between them. The chain's CDR3 is CASSPTRRQTQYF. CDR3 nucleotide sequence: TGTGCCAGCAGCCCAACCCGGCGGCAGACCCAGTACTTC. Full variable domain (outside the CDR3, taken from reference TRBV7-8 and TRBJ2-5): GAGVSQSPRYKVAKRGQDVALRCDPISGHVSLFWYQQALGQGPEFLTYFQNEAQLDKSGLPSDRFFAERPEGSVSTLKIQRTQQEDSAVYLCASSPTRRQTQYFGPGTRLLVL.

The rearrangement uses TRBV10-1 and TRBJ2-5; 7 bases map to TRBD1. Germline CDR1 is WNHNN and CDR2 is SYGVQD (reference sequence). This CDR3 contains 14 residues. Losses at the gene ends were 6 bases for V and 3 bases for J; bases not matched to a gene: 7. This chain's CDR3 is CASSADRVEETQYF. As DNA, the CDR3 is TGCGCCAGCAGCGCCGACAGGGTAGAAGAGACCCAGTACTTC.

The chain links TRBV11-3 to TRBJ1-1; D remains unclear. In germline, CDR1 is SGHNT, CDR2 YENEEA. The CDR3 totals 13 residues. Trimming left V 5 bases short and J 1 base short, with 8 bases between. The chain's CDR3 is CASSPAGNTEAFF. The DNA for the CDR3 is TGTGCCAGCAGCCCGGCGGGGAACACTGAAGCTTTCTTT.

The rearrangement uses TRBV5-1 and TRBJ2-3; 10 bases align to TRBD2. The CDR3 totals 21 residues. V gave up 4 bases and J gave up 0 bases; unmatched junction bases: 20. CDR1 and CDR2 (germline): SGHRS, YFSETQ. The CDR3 reads CASSPEPQRGGPLSSTDTQYF. The CDR3 DNA follows: TGCGCCAGCAGCCCCGAACCGCAGCGGGGGGGCCCACTTTCTAGCACAGATACGCAGTATTTT.

The table lists this clone with a count of one. The rearrangement uses TRBV11-2 and TRBJ2-5, with 10 bases fitting TRBD2. Germline trimming cut 0 bases from V and 3 bases from J; bases unmatched to any gene: 7. The germline V gene has CDR1 SGHAT and CDR2 FQNNGV. The CDR3 covers 17 residues. The CDR3 sequence is CASSLDSGLAGEETQYF. Here the CDR3 DNA reads TGTGCCAGCAGCTTAGATTCCGGCCTAGCGGGGGAAGAGACCCAGTACTTC.

This clone was counted a single time. This rearrangement joins TRBV15 to TRBJ1-1; 8 bases fit TRBD1. The CDR3 contains 14 residues. Germline CDR1 and CDR2: LNHNV and YYDKDF (reference sequence). V was pared by 1 base and J by 9 bases, with 7 bases of the junction left unmatched. CDR3 loop: CATSRAGTGMKAFF. The CDR3 DNA follows: TGTGCCACCAGCAGAGCCGGGACAGGTATGAAAGCTTTCTTT.

Only a few counts were recorded for this clone. The gene calls are TRBV7-8 and TRBJ1-2; D gene ambiguous. Trimming took off 5 bases at V and 7 bases at J, with 14 bases between the two ends. CDR1 is SGHVS, CDR2 FQNEAQ, per germline. The CDR3 has 13 amino acids. The CDR3 coding sequence is TGTGCCAGCAGCCCAGGACCGACTGCTGGCTACACCTTC. It is translated as CASSPGPTAGYTF.

The chain couples TRBV19 to TRBJ2-2; no clear D. Trimming removed 5 bases from V and 3 bases from J, with 1 base in between. Germline CDR1 reads LNHDA; CDR2 reads SQIVND (reference sequence). This CDR3 has 11 amino acids. CDR3 region: CASSYTGELFF. The CDR3 bases are TGTGCCAGTAGTTACACCGGGGAGCTGTTTTTT.

This chain uses TRBV3-1 (or the pseudogene TRBV3-2) with TRBJ1-6; D call uncertain. This CDR3 is built from 15 residues. V shed 3 bases and J shed 0 bases, with 6 bases lying between them. From germline, CDR1 is LGHDT and CDR2 YNNKEL (reference sequence). The CDR3: CASSHASSYNSPLHF. The DNA of the CDR3 is TGTGCCAGCAGCCATGCCAGCTCCTATAATTCACCCCTCCACTTT.

This clone was recorded once. J is TRBJ1-2 and V is TRBV19; D is unresolved. CDR3 length: 13 amino acids. Per germline, CDR1 LNHDA and CDR2 SQIVND (reference sequence). The V end was cut by 10 bases, the J end by 3 bases, with 15 bases between. The CDR3: CATQETQDYGYTF. The CDR3 DNA sequence: TGTGCCACGCAAGAGACCCAGGACTATGGCTACACCTTC.

The CDR3 sequence is CASSQDLTQHLYGYTF. DNA of the CDR3: TGTGCCAGCAGCCAAGATCTCACCCAACACCTCTATGGCTACACCTTC. The J gene is TRBJ1-2, the V gene TRBV4-2, with D uncertain. The CDR3 has 16 residues. The V and J ends lost 0 bases and 4 bases respectively, with 15 bases between them. Germline V gene lookup returns CDR1 LGHNA and CDR2 YNFKEQ.

This chain links TRBV10-3 with TRBJ2-1, with D uncertain. V was clipped by 10 bases and J by 2 bases, with 15 bases between them. In germline, CDR1 is ENHRY, CDR2 SYGVKD. This CDR3 is 14 amino acids long. CDR3: CATTPRNTYNEQFF. The CDR3 nucleotides read TGTGCCACCACTCCGCGGAATACCTACAATGAGCAGTTCTTC.

This chain uses TRBV4-2 with TRBJ1-1; no clear D gene. This CDR3 has 14 residues. V was cut by 1 base and J by 0 bases, with 6 bases left in between. Germline lookup yields CDR1 LGHNA and CDR2 YNFKEQ. This CDR3 reads CASSQVPLNTEAFF. DNA for the CDR3: TGTGCCAGCAGCCAAGTACCGCTGAACACTGAAGCTTTCTTT.

The chain links TRBV5-1 to TRBJ2-3, with 8 positions matching TRBD1. The CDR3 consists of 15 residues. The V gene end was trimmed by 1 base and the J gene end by 4 bases; junction bases not matched to a gene: 5. Looked up from germline, CDR1 is SGHRS and CDR2 is YFSETQ. The CDR3 coding sequence is TGCGCCAGCAGCTTGAACAGGGGGGACGCAGATACGCAGTATTTT. Residues: CASSLNRGDADTQYF. The full variable domain, its missing parts supplied by reference TRBV5-1 and TRBJ2-3, is KAGVTQTPRYLIKTRGQQVTLSCSPISGHRSVSWYQQTPGQGLQFLFEYFSETQRNKGNFPGRFSGRQFSNSRSEMNVSTLELGDSALYLCASSLNRGDADTQYFGPGTRLTVL.

The gene calls are TRBV11-2 and TRBJ1-6; D uncertain. This CDR3 is 16 amino acids long. Germline V gives CDR1 SGHAT, CDR2 FQNNGV. With 5 bases removed from V and 0 bases from J, the gap between germline ends came to 11 bases. The chain's CDR3 is CASSRLPSSYNSPLHF. The CDR3 nucleotides read TGTGCCAGCAGCCGCCTTCCAAGCTCCTATAATTCACCCCTCCACTTT.

The chain joins TRBV10-3 to TRBJ1-1; D ambiguous. V shed 4 bases and J shed 4 bases, with 13 bases lying between them. In germline, CDR1 is ENHRY, CDR2 SYGVKD. This CDR3 is built from 14 residues. The CDR3 loop reads CAISGEGKFTEAFF. DNA of the CDR3: TGTGCCATCAGTGGTGAAGGGAAATTCACTGAAGCTTTCTTT.

V usage is TRBV2 and J usage is TRBJ2-3, with 11 bases that match TRBD1. The CDR3 covers 14 residues. V shed 5 bases and J 5 bases; nucleotides not matched to a gene: 3. The germline V gene has CDR1 SNHLY and CDR2 FYNNEI. The CDR3 protein is CASSPDRGLDTQYF. DNA of the CDR3: TGTGCCAGCAGTCCGGACAGGGGGCTAGATACGCAGTATTTT.

J is TRBJ2-2 and V is TRBV11-2; D might be TRBD2 (5 bases). V shed 5 bases and J shed 1 base, with 11 bases lying between them. Germline V gene sequence: CDR1 SGHAT, CDR2 FQNNGV. The CDR3 has 15 residues. The CDR3 reads CASSRTRGNTGELFF. Here the CDR3 DNA reads TGTGCCAGCAGCCGGACTCGCGGGAACACCGGGGAGCTGTTTTTT.